The rows below give T cell receptor beta chains drawn from one sample of a study of blood T cell repertoires in COVID-19. Method: immunoSEQ multiplex PCR; TCRdb's copy keeps in-frame clones and lacks some. The data hold 95,000 to 150,000 clones, with 70% to 90% observed a single time. Sequenced: peripheral blood. The receptor set was obtained from a man between 40 and 49 years old with acute or convalescent COVID-19. The CDR3 runs from the conserved cysteine through the conserved F or W. The D gene is left open where the match is weak. A clone size is listed for some rows: how often the clone was seen (once, few, many), or a class if it is expanded.

v_call: TRBV6-2/TRBV6-3; j_call: TRBJ1-3; clone_size: NA; d_call: NA; cdr3_nt: TGTGCCAGCAGTTACCCGGAGAGCTCTGGAAACACCATATATTTT; cdr3_aa: CASSYPESSGNTIYF
v_call: TRBV23-1; j_call: TRBJ2-2; clone_size: NA; d_call: TRBD2; cdr3_nt: TGCGCCAGCAGTCAATCGGAGCGGGGGGCTCCGAACACCGGGGAGCTGTTTTTT; cdr3_aa: CASSQSERGAPNTGELFF
v_call: TRBV5-1; j_call: TRBJ2-3; clone_size: NA; d_call: TRBD2; cdr3_nt: TGCGCCAGCAGCGACGGGGGGGTCGGCACAGATACGCAGTATTTT; cdr3_aa: CASSDGGVGTDTQYF
v_call: TRBV7-9; j_call: TRBJ1-1; clone_size: NA; d_call: NA; cdr3_nt: TGTGCCAGCAGCCGGGTGACTGAAGTTTTCTTT; cdr3_aa: CASSRVTEVFF
v_call: TRBV20-1; j_call: TRBJ2-7; clone_size: NA; d_call: NA; cdr3_nt: TGCAGTGCTCTAACGCTCAATACCCAGTACTTC; cdr3_aa: CSALTLNTQYF
v_call: TRBV27; j_call: TRBJ1-6; clone_size: few; d_call: TRBD1; cdr3_nt: TGTGCCAGCAGGGGGGGACAGGGCTATAATTCACCCCTCCACTTT; cdr3_aa: CASRGGQGYNSPLHF
v_call: TRBV19; j_call: TRBJ1-5; clone_size: NA; d_call: TRBD1; cdr3_nt: TGTGCCAGTAGCCTCCAACAGGGGTGGGGTCAGCCCCAGCATTTT; cdr3_aa: CASSLQQGWGQPQHF
v_call: TRBV5-5; j_call: TRBJ2-3; clone_size: NA; d_call: NA; cdr3_nt: TGTGCCAGCAGCTTGGACAGGCCAATACCGGATACGCAGTATTTT; cdr3_aa: CASSLDRPIPDTQYF
v_call: TRBV19; j_call: TRBJ1-2; clone_size: NA; d_call: NA; cdr3_nt: TGTGCCAGTAGTACTGGGGACACAAACTATGGCTACACCTTC; cdr3_aa: CASSTGDTNYGYTF
v_call: TRBV2; j_call: TRBJ2-7; clone_size: NA; d_call: NA; cdr3_nt: TGTGCCAGCGGAGGCGAGGGCTCCTACGAGCAGTACTTC; cdr3_aa: CASGGEGSYEQYF
v_call: TRBV7-3; j_call: TRBJ2-7; clone_size: NA; d_call: NA; cdr3_nt: TGTGCCAGCAGCCGGGACAAAAACTACGAGCAGTACTTC; cdr3_aa: CASSRDKNYEQYF
v_call: TRBV6-5; j_call: TRBJ1-2; clone_size: NA; d_call: NA; cdr3_nt: TGTGCCAGCAGAGTTTCCAGGGATTTGGCTTATGGCTACACCTTC; cdr3_aa: CASRVSRDLAYGYTF
v_call: TRBV27; j_call: TRBJ1-2; clone_size: NA; d_call: NA; cdr3_nt: TGTGCCAGCAGTCCCGGGGGGCAAGGCTACACCTTC; cdr3_aa: CASSPGGQGYTF
v_call: TRBV9; j_call: TRBJ1-2; clone_size: NA; d_call: NA; cdr3_nt: TGTGCCAGCAGCGTAGTTTCCGGGGGTGGTGGCTACACCTTC; cdr3_aa: CASSVVSGGGGYTF
v_call: TRBV19; j_call: TRBJ1-1; clone_size: NA; d_call: NA; cdr3_nt: TGTGCCAGTAGCCCCTCCTCCAGGTCCCCGCGGAGGTTCTTT; cdr3_aa: CASSPSSRSPRRFF
v_call: TRBV6-5; j_call: TRBJ2-2; clone_size: once; d_call: NA; cdr3_nt: TGTGCCACCACCCGAGGTCCGGACGGGGAGCTGTTTTTT; cdr3_aa: CATTRGPDGELFF
v_call: TRBV19; j_call: TRBJ1-3; clone_size: NA; d_call: TRBD1; cdr3_nt: TGTGCCAGTAGGGGACAGCGGACTAACTCTGGAAACACCATATATTTT; cdr3_aa: CASRGQRTNSGNTIYF
v_call: TRBV25-1; j_call: TRBJ1-2; clone_size: NA; d_call: TRBD1; cdr3_nt: TGTGCCAGCAGTGAGGACAGGTTTGACGGCTACACCTTC; cdr3_aa: CASSEDRFDGYTF
v_call: TRBV6-2/TRBV6-3; j_call: TRBJ1-2; clone_size: NA; d_call: NA; cdr3_nt: TGTGCCAGCAGTTACGGAGGTAACTATGGCTACACCTTC; cdr3_aa: CASSYGGNYGYTF
v_call: TRBV7-2; j_call: TRBJ2-1; clone_size: NA; d_call: NA; cdr3_nt: TGTGCCAGCAGCTTAGCGGATACAGCCCTAAATGAGCAGTTCTTC; cdr3_aa: CASSLADTALNEQFF
v_call: TRBV30; j_call: TRBJ1-5; clone_size: once; d_call: TRBD1; cdr3_nt: TGTGCCTGGAGTCAAGGTGGGACAGGGCATCAGCCCCAGCATTTT; cdr3_aa: CAWSQGGTGHQPQHF
v_call: TRBV15; j_call: TRBJ2-2; clone_size: NA; d_call: NA; cdr3_nt: TGTGCCACCAGCACGTTGACCGGGGAGCTGTTTTTT; cdr3_aa: CATSTLTGELFF
v_call: TRBV27; j_call: TRBJ2-3; clone_size: NA; d_call: TRBD2; cdr3_nt: TGTGCCAGTTCTCCGGGGGGAGATACGCAGTATTTT; cdr3_aa: CASSPGGDTQYF
v_call: TRBV5-1; j_call: TRBJ2-5; clone_size: NA; d_call: TRBD2; cdr3_nt: TGCGCCAGCAGCCCCGAGGGCGGGGGGTATGAGACCCAGTACTTC; cdr3_aa: CASSPEGGGYETQYF
v_call: TRBV3-1/TRBV3-2; j_call: TRBJ2-2; clone_size: once; d_call: TRBD2; cdr3_nt: TGTGCCAGCAGCCAAGAGCTTTCTAGCGGGAGTGGCACCGGGGAGCTGTTTTTT; cdr3_aa: CASSQELSSGSGTGELFF
v_call: TRBV30; j_call: TRBJ1-1; clone_size: NA; d_call: NA; cdr3_nt: TGTGCCTGGAGTAACGGGGTGAACACTGAAGCTTTCTTT; cdr3_aa: CAWSNGVNTEAFF
v_call: TRBV18; j_call: TRBJ1-1; clone_size: NA; d_call: NA; cdr3_nt: TGTGCCAGCTCACCAGACAGAATGAACACTGAAGCTTTCTTT; cdr3_aa: CASSPDRMNTEAFF
v_call: TRBV5-6; j_call: TRBJ2-7; clone_size: NA; d_call: TRBD1; cdr3_nt: TGTGCCAGCAGCATGACAGGGGGTATCACCTACGAGCAGTACTTC; cdr3_aa: CASSMTGGITYEQYF
v_call: TRBV6-1; j_call: TRBJ1-3; clone_size: NA; d_call: NA; cdr3_nt: TGTGCCAGCAGTGAGTTGGCGGCTGGAAACACCATATATTTT; cdr3_aa: CASSELAAGNTIYF
v_call: TRBV7-9; j_call: TRBJ2-1; clone_size: NA; d_call: TRBD2; cdr3_nt: TGTGCCACCGGGGGGGCCGTCTACAATGAGCAGTTCTTC; cdr3_aa: CATGGAVYNEQFF
v_call: TRBV6-5; j_call: TRBJ1-1; clone_size: NA; d_call: NA; cdr3_nt: TGTGCCAGCAGACATACAACAGGGCCCTCTGAAGCTTTCTTT; cdr3_aa: CASRHTTGPSEAFF
v_call: TRBV15; j_call: TRBJ2-7; clone_size: NA; d_call: TRBD1; cdr3_nt: TGTGCCACCAGCAGGACAGGGCCGAGCTCCTACGAGCAGTACTTC; cdr3_aa: CATSRTGPSSYEQYF
v_call: TRBV19; j_call: TRBJ1-2; clone_size: NA; d_call: TRBD1; cdr3_nt: TGTGCCAGTAGGTTCACAGGGGACGCTAACTATGGCTACACCTTC; cdr3_aa: CASRFTGDANYGYTF
v_call: TRBV11-2; j_call: TRBJ2-1; clone_size: NA; d_call: NA; cdr3_nt: TGTGCCAGCAGCTTAGGAGTCTTGGGGCGCCATGAGCAGTTCTTC; cdr3_aa: CASSLGVLGRHEQFF
v_call: TRBV27; j_call: TRBJ2-7; clone_size: NA; d_call: NA; cdr3_nt: TGTGCCAGCAGTTTCGACAGGGATCGGGGGAGTGGCTCCTACGAGCAGTACTTC; cdr3_aa: CASSFDRDRGSGSYEQYF
v_call: TRBV27; j_call: TRBJ1-1; clone_size: few; d_call: TRBD1; cdr3_nt: TGTGCCAGCAGTGCCTACAGGGGCCCGAACACTGAAGCTTTCTTT; cdr3_aa: CASSAYRGPNTEAFF
v_call: TRBV19; j_call: TRBJ1-5; clone_size: NA; d_call: TRBD1; cdr3_nt: TGTGCCAGTAGTACGAACCGACAGGGGGTTCAGCCCCAGCATTTT; cdr3_aa: CASSTNRQGVQPQHF
v_call: TRBV10-3; j_call: TRBJ2-3; clone_size: NA; d_call: TRBD1; cdr3_nt: TGTGCCATCAGTACCAGTCGACAGGGGGCTACAGATACGCAGTATTTT; cdr3_aa: CAISTSRQGATDTQYF
v_call: TRBV12-5; j_call: TRBJ2-7; clone_size: NA; d_call: NA; cdr3_nt: TGTGCTAGTGGTTTGGGCCAGGGATACGAGCAGTACTTC; cdr3_aa: CASGLGQGYEQYF
v_call: TRBV5-5; j_call: TRBJ1-4; clone_size: NA; d_call: NA; cdr3_nt: TGTGCCAGCAGCCCGAGGCCTCCATTGGGTGAAAAACTGTTTTTT; cdr3_aa: CASSPRPPLGEKLFF
v_call: TRBV3-1/TRBV3-2; j_call: TRBJ1-5; clone_size: NA; d_call: NA; cdr3_nt: TGTGCCAGCAGCCCCCCTCGTGGGGGCTATAGCAATCAGCCCCAGCATTTT; cdr3_aa: CASSPPRGGYSNQPQHF
v_call: TRBV23-1; j_call: TRBJ1-2; clone_size: NA; d_call: TRBD1; cdr3_nt: TGCGCCAGCAGTCGGATACAGGGGCCCTCTCTTTACTATGGCTACACCTTC; cdr3_aa: CASSRIQGPSLYYGYTF
v_call: TRBV6-2/TRBV6-3; j_call: TRBJ2-2; clone_size: NA; d_call: NA; cdr3_nt: TGTGCCAGCAGTCCCGGACACAACACCGGGGAGCTGTTTTTT; cdr3_aa: CASSPGHNTGELFF
v_call: TRBV29-1; j_call: TRBJ1-1; clone_size: NA; d_call: TRBD1; cdr3_nt: TGCAGCGCGATACGACAGGGATTGAACACTGAAGCTTTCTTT; cdr3_aa: CSAIRQGLNTEAFF
v_call: TRBV25-1; j_call: TRBJ1-1; clone_size: NA; d_call: NA; cdr3_nt: TGTGCCAGCAGTGAATGGGGGCTCTCGAACACTGAAGCTTTCTTT; cdr3_aa: CASSEWGLSNTEAFF
v_call: TRBV20-1; j_call: TRBJ1-2; clone_size: NA; d_call: NA; cdr3_nt: TGCAGTGCTAGTAAAACAACAGGGAGCTATGGCTACACCTTC; cdr3_aa: CSASKTTGSYGYTF
v_call: TRBV18; j_call: TRBJ1-2; clone_size: NA; d_call: NA; cdr3_nt: TGTGCCAGCTCACCTAGAGGAGCATCCAACTATGGCTACACCTTC; cdr3_aa: CASSPRGASNYGYTF
v_call: TRBV6-5; j_call: TRBJ2-5; clone_size: few; d_call: TRBD1; cdr3_nt: TGTGCCAGCAGAGAGCAACAGGGGAACCAAGAGACCCAGTACTTC; cdr3_aa: CASREQQGNQETQYF
v_call: TRBV11-3; j_call: TRBJ2-5; clone_size: many; d_call: TRBD2; cdr3_nt: TGTGCCAGCAGCCTGACTAGCGCAGAGACCCAGTACTTC; cdr3_aa: CASSLTSAETQYF
v_call: TRBV4-3; j_call: TRBJ1-5; clone_size: NA; d_call: NA; cdr3_nt: TGCGCCAGCAGCCAAGAAGGAGGTAGCAATCAGCCCCAGCATTTT; cdr3_aa: CASSQEGGSNQPQHF
v_call: TRBV3-1/TRBV3-2; j_call: TRBJ2-5; clone_size: NA; d_call: NA; cdr3_nt: TGTGCCAGCAGCTCCAGGGCCCCCCAAGAGACCCAGTACTTC; cdr3_aa: CASSSRAPQETQYF